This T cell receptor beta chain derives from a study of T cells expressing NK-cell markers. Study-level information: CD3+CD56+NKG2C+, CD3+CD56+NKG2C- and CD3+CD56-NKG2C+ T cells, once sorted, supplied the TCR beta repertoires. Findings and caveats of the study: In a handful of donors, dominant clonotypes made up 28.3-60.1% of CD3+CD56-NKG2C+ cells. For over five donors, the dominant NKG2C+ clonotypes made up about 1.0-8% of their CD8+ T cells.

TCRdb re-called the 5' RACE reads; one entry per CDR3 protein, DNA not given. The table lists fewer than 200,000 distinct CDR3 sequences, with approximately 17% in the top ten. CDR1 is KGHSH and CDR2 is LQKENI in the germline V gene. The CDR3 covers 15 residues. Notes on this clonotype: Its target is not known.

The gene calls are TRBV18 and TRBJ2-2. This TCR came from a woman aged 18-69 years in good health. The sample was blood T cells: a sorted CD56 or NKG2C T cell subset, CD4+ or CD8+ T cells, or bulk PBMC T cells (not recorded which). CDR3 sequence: CASSTSTDFTGELFF.